One and the same sample provided the 16 T cell receptor beta chains below, sequenced in a study of blood T cell repertoires in COVID-19. Here immunoSEQ multiplex PCR was the method, and the copy in TCRdb shows in-frame clones only, minus some. The sample holds around 200,000 clones, approximately 88% seen once. Sequences were obtained from peripheral blood. These receptor sequences come from a man aged 40-50 years with acute or convalescent COVID-19.

The J gene is TRBJ1-1, the V gene TRBV2; D gene ambiguous. Deletions cut 7 bases from V and 1 base from J, with 10 bases between. CDR3 length equals 13 residues. Germline V gives CDR1 SNHLY, CDR2 FYNNEI. CDR3 in DNA: TGTGCCAGCAATTTGACACCGAACACTGAAGCTTTCTTT. Protein product: CASNLTPNTEAFF.

The chain recombines TRBV4-1 with TRBJ2-4, with D possibly being TRBD1 (6 bases). CDR1 and CDR2 from the germline V gene are MGHRA and YSYEKL. This CDR3 is 13 amino acids long. V gave up 2 bases and J gave up 10 bases, with 12 bases separating them. DNA for the CDR3: TGCGCCAGCAGCCAACTTGCAGGGGATATTCAGTACTTC. Translation gives CASSQLAGDIQYF.

The rearrangement joins TRBV4-2 to TRBJ2-7; a possible D gene is TRBD2 (6 bases). V was trimmed by 1 base and J by 0 bases, leaving 13 bases between them. The CDR3 runs 16 residues. Per germline, CDR1 LGHNA and CDR2 YNFKEQ. The CDR3 DNA is TGTGCCAGCAGCCAAGGGGTGGGGGGTGACTCCTACGAGCAGTACTTC. Its translation: CASSQGVGGDSYEQYF.

The chain uses TRBV7-2 and TRBJ2-3; 10 bases line up with TRBD2. The CDR3 contains 17 residues. The V gene's germline CDR1 is SGHTA and CDR2 FQGNSA. V was clipped by 5 bases and J by 1 base; unmatched bases: 9. The CDR3 reads CASSPDFLAGGTDTQYF. DNA of the CDR3: TGTGCCAGCAGCCCCGACTTTCTAGCGGGGGGCACAGATACGCAGTATTTT. The full variable domain, rest sourced from reference TRBV7-2 and TRBJ2-3, is GAGVSQSPSNKVTEKGKDVELRCDPISGHTALYWYRQSLGQGLEFLIYFQGNSAPDKSGLPSDRFSAERTGGSVSTLTIQRTQQEDSAVYLCASSPDFLAGGTDTQYFGPGTRLTVL.

The V call is TRBV3-1 (or the pseudogene TRBV3-2), the J call TRBJ1-3; weak D call: TRBD1 (6 bases). V was cut by 4 bases and J by 0 bases, with 13 bases left in between. The V gene's germline CDR1 is LGHDT and CDR2 YNNKEL (reference sequence). The CDR3 extends over 16 amino acids. The CDR3 sequence: CASSLGTTSSGNTIYF. The DNA of the CDR3 is TGTGCCAGCAGCCTCGGGACAACAAGCTCTGGAAACACCATATATTTT.

This chain links TRBV6-5 with TRBJ2-7; D call uncertain. Trimming pared 2 bases from V and 4 bases from J, leaving 15 bases between. Germline assignment: CDR1 MNHEY and CDR2 SVGAGI. The CDR3 consists of 15 residues. The CDR3 sequence: CASSYGSGNRYEQYF. For the CDR3, the DNA is TGTGCCAGCAGTTACGGGTCGGGTAATAGGTACGAGCAGTACTTC.

V and J are TRBV5-8 and TRBJ1-2, with D possibly being TRBD1 (5 bases). CDR1 and CDR2 (germline): SGHTS, YDEGEE. This CDR3 comprises 13 residues. The V and J ends lost 1 base and 5 bases respectively, with 9 bases between them. In DNA form, the CDR3 reads TGTGCCAGCAGCTTGCTAGGGGTTTATGGCTACACCTTC. Its translation is CASSLLGVYGYTF.

This chain links TRBV29-1 with TRBJ1-1; D is undetermined. V shed 3 bases and J shed 7 bases, with 12 bases lying between them. The CDR3 has 12 residues. Per germline, CDR1 SQVTM and CDR2 ANQGSEA. Here the CDR3 reads CSVEGGFDEAFF. DNA of the CDR3: TGCAGCGTTGAGGGAGGGTTTGATGAAGCTTTCTTT.

As DNA, the CDR3 is TGCAGCGTTGTTCAGCGAAACTACGAGCAGTACTTC. Protein: CSVVQRNYEQYF. The V call is TRBV29-1, the J call TRBJ2-7; D is unclear. The CDR3 contains 12 residues. CDR1 is SQVTM, CDR2 ANQGSEA, per germline. V was shortened by 4 bases and J by 3 bases, with 10 bases between the two germline ends.

CDR3 region: CASSEGPNSGNTIYF. The DNA of the CDR3 is TGTGCCAGCAGTGAAGGGCCCAATTCTGGAAACACCATATATTTT. V and J are TRBV6-1 and TRBJ1-3; no clear D gene. Trimming removed 1 base at V and 1 base at J, with 8 bases between. Per germline, CDR1 MNHNS and CDR2 SASEGT. The CDR3 extends over 15 amino acids.

The V call is TRBV11-2, the J call TRBJ2-4; TRBD1 agrees at 7 bases. This CDR3 spans 17 amino acids. Trimming cost V 1 base and J 0 bases; bases outside gene matches: 6. Germline V lookup: CDR1 SGHAT, CDR2 FQNNGV. The CDR3 coding sequence is TGTGCCAGCAGCTTAGGACAGGGAATAATAGCCAAAAACATTCAGTACTTC. Residues: CASSLGQGIIAKNIQYF. The full variable domain, completed using reference TRBV11-2 and TRBJ2-4, is EAGVAQSPRYKIIEKRQSVAFWCNPISGHATLYWYQQILGQGPKLLIQFQNNGVVDDSQLPKDRFSAERLKGVDSTLKIQPAKLEDSAVYLCASSLGQGIIAKNIQYFGAGTRLSVL.

The rearrangement uses TRBV7-8 and TRBJ1-6; TRBD1 is a possible D gene (5 bases). Trimming removed 5 bases from V and 15 bases from J, with 20 bases in between. The CDR3 spans 14 residues. Per germline, CDR1 SGHVS and CDR2 FQNEAQ. The CDR3, as DNA: TGTGCCAGCAGCCTGGGACGGAGGGCCGGTCTCCTCCACTTT. Its protein product is CASSLGRRAGLLHF. Supplemented by reference TRBV7-8 and TRBJ1-6, the full variable domain reads GAGVSQSPRYKVAKRGQDVALRCDPISGHVSLFWYQQALGQGPEFLTYFQNEAQLDKSGLPSDRFFAERPEGSVSTLKIQRTQQEDSAVYLCASSLGRRAGLLHFGNGTRLTVT.

This sequence joins TRBV9 and TRBJ2-7; 7 positions agree with TRBD1. Trimming took 4 bases from V and 3 from J; bases not matched to a gene: 4. Per germline, CDR1 SGDLS and CDR2 YYNGEE. CDR3 size: 13 residues. CDR3 sequence reads: CASSPGQIYEQYF. In nucleotides, the CDR3 is TGTGCCAGCAGCCCGGGACAGATCTACGAGCAGTACTTC.

This sequence joins TRBV5-1 and TRBJ2-1; D might be TRBD2 (6 bases). In germline, CDR1 is SGHRS, CDR2 YFSETQ. The CDR3 loop spans 13 amino acids. The CDR3 DNA sequence: TGCGCTGAGCGGGCTTTCCTTTACAATGAGCAGTTCTTC. This translates into CAERAFLYNEQFF. The full variable domain, in which reference TRBV5-1 and TRBJ2-1 provide the parts outside the CDR3, is KAGVTQTPRYLIKTRGQQVTLSCSPISGHRSVSWYQQTPGQGLQFLFEYFSETQRNKGNFPGRFSGRQFSNSRSEMNVSTLELGDSALYLCAERAFLYNEQFFGPGTRLTVL.

The J gene is TRBJ2-1, the V gene TRBV4-3; 8 bases are a match to TRBD2. Germline lookup yields CDR1 LGHNA and CDR2 YSLEER. The CDR3 sequence is 16 residues long. The junction had 8 bases not matched to a gene; V was cut back by 0 bases and J by 7 bases. The CDR3 sequence: CASSQDEVAGTNEQFF. For the CDR3, the DNA is TGCGCCAGCAGCCAAGATGAGGTAGCGGGGACGAATGAGCAGTTCTTC.

The genes are TRBV5-4 and TRBJ2-1; possible D gene TRBD1, 5 bases. V lost 2 bases to trimming and J lost 8 bases, with 17 bases between them. CDR1 and CDR2 (germline): SGHNT, YYREEE (reference sequence). CDR3 length equals 15 residues. This CDR3 reads CASSFARVTADEQFF. The CDR3 nucleotides are TGTGCCAGCAGCTTTGCCAGGGTAACGGCGGATGAGCAGTTCTTC.